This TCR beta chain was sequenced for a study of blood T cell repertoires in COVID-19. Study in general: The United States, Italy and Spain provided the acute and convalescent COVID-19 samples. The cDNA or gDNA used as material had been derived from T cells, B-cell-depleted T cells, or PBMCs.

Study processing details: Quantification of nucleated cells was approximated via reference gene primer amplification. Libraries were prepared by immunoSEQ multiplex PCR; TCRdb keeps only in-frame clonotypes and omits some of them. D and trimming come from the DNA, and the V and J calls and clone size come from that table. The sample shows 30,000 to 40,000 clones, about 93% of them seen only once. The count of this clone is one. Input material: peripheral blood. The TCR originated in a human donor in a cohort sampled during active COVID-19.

The CDR3 DNA is TGCAGCGGGTTCTTGATAACAGGGATCCAAGAGACCCAGTACTTC. Translated, it gives CSGFLITGIQETQYF. The rearrangement uses TRBV29-1 and TRBJ2-5, with a possible D match to TRBD1 (6 bases). Germline CDR1 and CDR2: SQVTM and ANQGSEA. The ends were cut back, 7 bases at V and 1 base at J, with 19 bases in the middle. The CDR3 length is 15 residues. Drawing the rest from reference TRBV29-1 and TRBJ2-5, the complete variable domain is SAVISQKPSRDICQRGTSLTIQCQVDSQVTMMFWYRQQPGQSLTLIATANQGSEATYESGFVIDKFPISRPNLTFSTLTVSNMSPEDSSIYLCSGFLITGIQETQYFGPGTRLLVL.